One and the same sample provided the 5 T cell receptor beta chains below, sequenced in a study of regulatory T cells in long-lasting Graves disease. Time point of the sample: persistent/refractory GD, antithyroid drugs over 5 years with positive TRAb. Scientists built the TCR library using RNA that was extracted from PBMCs. Assembly of TCR beta libraries relied on iRepertoire HTBI primers together with Arm-PCR of CDR3 regions. TCRdb ran MiXCR on the multiplex PCR reads and lists one entry per CDR3 protein. The sample carries hundreds of thousands of distinct CDR3 sequences, roughly a fifth recorded once. The input for sequencing was peripheral blood mononuclear cells (PBMCs), taken when the disease was refractory, from a patient treated with antithyroid drugs. These receptor sequences come from a female donor with Graves disease.

This clonotype was observed at least ten times. The V gene is TRBV15, the J gene TRBJ2-5; 7 positions match TRBD2. The CDR3 is 16 amino acids. Germline CDR1 LNHNV, CDR2 YYDKDF (reference sequence). With 1 base clipped from V and 3 bases from J, the junction kept 8 bases outside the gene matches. CDR3 sequence: CATSRGPASGEETQYF. The CDR3 region has the DNA TGTGCCACCAGCAGAGGTCCAGCGAGCGGGGAAGAGACCCAGTACTTC.

In this sample, this clonotype turned up a few times. The chain combines TRBV29-1 with TRBJ1-2; D unclear. The CDR3 length is 11 residues. The V and J ends lost 8 bases and 7 bases respectively, with 14 bases between them. The germline gives CDR1 SQVTM, CDR2 ANQGSEA. The CDR3 DNA sequence: TGCAGCATTGTAGGGCTACTTGGCTACACCTTC. This gives the protein CSIVGLLGYTF.

This clonotype has a count of ten or more. The rearrangement links TRBV7-6 to TRBJ2-7; 7 bases line up with TRBD2. Trimming took 5 bases from V and 4 from J; bases not matched to a gene: 11. Germline values: CDR1 SGHVS, CDR2 FNYEAQ. The CDR3 runs 15 residues. CDR3 coding DNA: TGTGCCAGCAGCCCAGAGCGGAGCGGGAAGTACGAGCAGTACTTC. This gives the protein CASSPERSGKYEQYF.

The chain has TRBV6-1 and TRBJ2-7; TRBD2 aligns across 12 bases. J gave up 5 bases and V 6 bases, and 8 bases lay outside the gene matches. Germline V gene sequence: CDR1 MNHNS, CDR2 SASEGT. The CDR3 sequence is 15 residues long. The CDR3 DNA is TGTGCCAGCAGGCTAGCGGGAGGGGCATTCGACGAGCAGTACTTC. Translating gives CASRLAGGAFDEQYF.

CDR3: CASSESTGSINNEQFF. DNA of the CDR3: TGTGCCAGCAGTGAAAGCACAGGCTCAATTAACAATGAGCAGTTCTTC. V is TRBV25-1 and J is TRBJ2-1; tentatively, D is TRBD1 (5 bases). The CDR3 runs to 16 residues. CDR1 is MGHDK and CDR2 is SYGVNS in the germline V gene. The V gene lost 2 bases and the J gene lost 5 bases, with 16 bases spanning the gap.